This T cell receptor beta chain was obtained from a study of read filtering for tumor transcriptome and immune sequencing (dated by TCRdb to the early 2020s). Regarding the study in general: The cohort was composed of roughly 16 male and 11 to 15 female patients, with a mean age of approximately 72 years and an age range of roughly 45 to 80. By revised international staging, roughly eight patients were R-ISS I, under 20 were R-ISS II and over 5 were R-ISS III. Whole-transcriptome libraries were prepared with the TruSeq RNA Access Library Prep Kit after DNase treatment. Per sample, about 4 to 10.27 million TCR-region mapped reads were obtained with IR-seq, compared with only about 85 to 1,400 with RNA-seq. Using the same bone marrow samples, the study ran both targeted immune repertoire sequencing and bulk whole-transcriptome sequencing and then compared the TCR repertoires from each method. One main goal was a read-filtering strategy for immune repertoire data, in particular deciding whether clonotypes backed by only one read should be removed.

This clonotype was picked up many times. What antigen it recognizes has not been identified. Base-call qualities are not available, and no considerably larger clone is one nucleotide away. Paper-wide results and their limitations: Clonotypes were captured by IR-seq at much higher depth and more reliably than by RNA-seq, and smaller IR-seq throughput was sufficient for identification of most shared clonotypes. Rather than purified T cells, the sorted CD138-negative fraction was a mixed bone marrow immune population. The correlation between IR-seq and RNA-seq shared clonotype proportions was increased by removal of single-read clonotypes. In IR-seq, single-read clonotypes were roughly 84% of clonotypes but approximately 3.5% of total reads; in RNA-seq they were about three quarters of clonotypes and 35% to 45% of reads.

TCR libraries were constructed from 400 ng RNA using the Immunoverse kit, and molecular barcoded adaptors covering alpha/delta and beta/gamma chains were employed. TCR library preparation used the same RNA that was used for transcriptome sequencing. TCR libraries were sequenced on an Illumina HiSeq 4000 with 2 x 150 cycles. The source study handled its data this way. MiXCR aligned TCR reads to human V, D, J and C references and assembled the aligned reads into CDR3 clonotypes, with quality filtering and error correction included. The tcR package in R was used for analysis of clonotype counts and gene usage diversity. For inspection of raw mapping reads, RNA-seq reads were mapped by STAR aligner version 2.5.3a onto GRCh37 of the human genome. To test how sequencing depth affected the clonotypes detected, IR-seq fastq files were randomly downsampled with Seqtk 1.3. TCRdb took the public reads, trimmed them with fastp at Q25, ran MiXCR for clone calling and kept in-frame beta chains. Duplicate CDR3 protein sequences are folded into a single record with the most common DNA and genes. Clone size and V and J calls follow TCRdb, not the original study. The sample table holds 60,000 to 80,000 distinct CDR3 sequences, of which over 11% were seen once. The ten largest clonotypes hold around 43% of the sample.

Bone marrow was sampled from every patient at the time of active disease. Bone marrow mononuclear cells were isolated by Ficoll-Hypaque density gradient centrifugation. Myeloma plasma cells were removed and CD138-negative cells were collected by negative selection after labeling with CD138 magnetic microbeads on a MACS separator. Flow cytometry with CD138 antibodies on an Attune NxT was used to check how pure the isolated cells were. Total RNA was extracted using TRIzol reagent and was quantified on a NanoDrop spectrophotometer. For each patient, the CD138-negative bone marrow sample underwent paired RNA-seq and IR-seq. Sequences MGHRA (CDR1) and YSYEKL (CDR2) are obtained from the germline V gene. Trimming leaves V shorter by 3 bases and J shorter by 7 bases, with the junction holding 8 bases beyond the gene matches. CDR3 length: 15 amino acids, cysteine to phenylalanine. CDR3 DNA is the only sequence kept; it has 45 bases, read in frame from the first base.

The specimen sequenced was a population of CD138-negative cells sorted from bone marrow. The cell subset or site tag for this specimen amounts to: bone marrow mononuclear cells depleted of CD138+ plasma/myeloma cells by negative magnetic selection. The rearrangement combines TRBV4-1 with TRBJ2-1, with TRBD2 identical over 8 junction bases. The TCR originated in a donor aged 40 or older with multiple myeloma. The nucleotide sequence is TGCGCCAGCAGCCAGTTGGGGCTAGCGGGTAATGAGCAGTTCTTC. Its protein reads: CASSQLGLAGNEQFF.